This T cell receptor beta chain was sequenced for a study of T cells in Graves' hyperthyroidism and ophthalmopathy (dated by TCRdb to the late 2010s). Concerning the study at large: To identify TCR V-J signatures that set the groups apart, the researchers used a discovery cohort of 100 patients, made up of about 44 with Graves' ophthalmopathy and 55 to 65 with stable Graves' hyperthyroidism. An independent validation cohort of 18 to 20 hyperthyroidism patients and 17 patients who later progressed to ophthalmopathy tested prospective prediction of ophthalmopathy. For training and testing, the approximately 92 patients in the discovery cohort were randomly divided in a 7:3 ratio. The study also compared thyroid tissue and blood T-cell repertoires from 5 to 7 Graves' hyperthyroidism patients. After blood sampling, hyperthyroidism patients were treated with methimazole at a starting dose of 30 mg daily, and ophthalmopathy patients were treated with high-dose intravenous methylprednisolone. The paper reports TCR Vbeta CDR3 sequencing of some 140 peripheral blood samples: fewer than 50 ophthalmopathy, roughly 74 hyperthyroidism and around 17 progressor patients.

Broad study findings and their caveats: In cross-validation, a model built on a 13 V-J signature told ophthalmopathy apart from stable hyperthyroidism with approximately 90% sensitivity and approximately 81% specificity, and in testing the same model reached 80%/75%. In validation, the model predicted progression to ophthalmopathy with over 65% sensitivity and around 72% specificity, a median of approximately 6.5 months before onset. Sample size was not statistically predetermined, and blinding of investigators to group allocation was not performed. Most expanded thyroid clonotypes (frequency above 0.001) were also found in blood, which suggests that blood repertoires may mirror thyroid immune responses.

A distance of 16 bases separates the germline ends of V and J, which lose 4 bases and 3 bases respectively. CDR1 and CDR2, per the germline V gene, are SQVTM and ANQGSEA. The CDR3 holds 14 amino acids from the cysteine to the phenylalanine. The DNA shown is the 42-base CDR3, in frame from base 1. Remarks on this clonotype: The antigen it binds to is not known. Base qualities are not at hand, and no much larger clone is one base apart.

TCR beta CDR3 regions were amplified from RNA transcripts. A first-round RT-PCR of the TCR CDR3 used the HTBI primer set with the Qiagen OneStep RT-PCR kit. Libraries were constructed in a second round of multiplex PCR, after which size selection and purification were carried out. Sequencing of the libraries was done on an Illumina HiSeq2000 using paired-end 100 bp reads. The authors' analysis ran thus. Raw data were processed with SOAPnuke, discarding reads with adapters, uncalled bases, mean Phred below 15, or no exact constant-primer or identifier match. High-quality paired reads were merged with COPE v1.2.5, and unique nucleotide sequences were defined as clonotypes. MiTCR v1.1 was used to align clonotypes to the IMGT TRBV, TRBD and TRBJ reference segments. Only V-J combinations with frequency above 0.0001, covering about 99% of repertoires, were analysed. A TCS score was defined as the ratio of F50 (clonal expansion) to E x V (chaos), with BLOSUM62-based TCRdist applied between CDR3 peptides within each V-J. Welch's t-statistics and random forest reduced around 510 V-J features to 13, which were used in a naive Bayes classifier (R e1071). The similarity between thyroid and blood repertoires was quantified using the Morisita-Horn index. The public sequencing data were trimmed at Q25 with fastp and processed into clonotypes with MiXCR by TCRdb, which kept only in-frame beta chains. Each entry merges the rows of one CDR3 protein and shows their most common DNA and genes. The V and J calls were not made by the authors but by TCRdb's processing. The sample data list around 580,000 distinct CDR3 sequences, and roughly 46% of these were observed just once. The ten largest clones represent roughly 8.2% of the sample.

Stable Graves' hyperthyroidism was defined as the absence of progression to ophthalmopathy over 18 months of follow-up. The hyperthyroidism patients were between 18 and 65 years old and newly diagnosed, with a disease duration of less than 2 months. Any patient with an uncontrolled infection, another autoimmune disease, pregnancy or lactation was excluded. Diagnoses were established on the basis of clinical symptoms, serum thyroxine and TRAb, thyroid ultrasound, and orbital computed tomography. Trizol reagent was used to extract total RNA, and RNA quality was then checked on an Agilent 2100 Bioanalyzer.

This chain joins TRBV29-1 to TRBJ2-7, and TRBD1 may be the D gene, going by 6 matching bases. This TCR was recovered from a woman between 18 and 29 years old with Graves' hyperthyroidism. Specimen: peripheral blood or thyroid tissue (not recorded which). CDR3 protein: CSVGGLVGGYEQYF. The DNA sequence is TGCAGCGTTGGGGGGCTAGTTGGGGGCTACGAGCAGTACTTC.